A few counts support the clone carrying this T cell receptor (beta chain). The junction shows a germline mismatch at one end, possibly a read error. The data derive from a study of tumor-infiltrating lymphocytes in primary liver carcinoma. Turning to the study itself: Patients of both sexes were 30 to 69 years old.

With a constant-region primer, TCR beta cDNA was made from 500 ng of total RNA. Construction of TCR beta libraries relied on three successive nested multiplex PCR rounds employing slightly modified ARM-PCR. A C-beta reverse primer and TRBV1-TRBV30 forward primers served in each of the first two PCR rounds, at about 10 cycles apiece. In TCRdb, the multiplex PCR reads were re-called with MiXCR into one record per CDR3 protein. The sample lists 50,000 to 65,000 distinct CDR3 sequences; about two thirds were seen once. DNA and RNA were both co-extracted from around 20-30 mg of bulk tissue that had not been sorted. The length of the CDR3 is 13 residues.

The sequencing sample was made of liver tumor tissue from sampling region 4. Subset of the sample: tumor region T4, right-lateral pole. The clonotype comes from a man aged 35-49 years with primary liver carcinoma and hepatitis B virus infection. The chain is built from TRBV12-3 or TRBV12-4 and TRBJ2-1; tentatively, D is TRBD1 (6 bases). DNA of the CDR3: TGTGCCAGCGGTCTCGGACAGAACAATGAGCAGCTCTTC. Translated: CASGLGQNNEQLF.